What follows are 11 T cell receptor beta chains derived from one specimen sequenced in a study of CD4 T cells in relation to SARS-CoV-2 and coronaviruses. Before the COVID-19 pandemic, during about 2011-2019, CD4+ T cells were taken from unexposed donors. Clones were read by immunoSEQ multiplex PCR, and TCRdb kept only the in-frame ones, dropping some. The repertoire holds tens of thousands of clones, with around 93% as singletons. Sequenced material: naive CD4+ T cells from PBMCs. The subset here: naive CD4+ T cells isolated by negative enrichment. The receptors here all came from a human donor in good health.

This chain uses TRBV27 with TRBJ1-1, with TRBD1 matching 12 bases. CDR1 and CDR2 (germline): MNHEY, SMNVEV (reference sequence). J gave up 4 bases and V 1 base, and 7 bases lay outside the gene matches. The CDR3 totals 17 residues. The DNA for the CDR3 is TGTGCCAGCAGTTTATACGGGACAGGGGGCGCGGGCACTGAAGCTTTCTTT. This codes for CASSLYGTGGAGTEAFF.

This sequence joins TRBV4-1 and TRBJ2-7; 13 bases map to TRBD2. The CDR3 length is 15 residues. Germline V gene data show CDR1 as MGHRA and CDR2 as YSYEKL. V was pared by 4 bases and J by 6 bases, with 6 bases of the junction left unmatched. The DNA for the CDR3 is TGCGCCAGCAGCCGGACTAGCGGGGGCCCATTCGAGCAGTACTTC. Amino acids: CASSRTSGGPFEQYF.

CDR3 protein: CASSLIWGQGHEQYF. DNA for the CDR3: TGTGCCAGCAGTTTAATCTGGGGACAGGGCCACGAGCAGTACTTC. The chain joins TRBV28 to TRBJ2-7; 9 bases are shared with TRBD1. J gave up 5 bases and V 2 bases, and 7 bases lay outside the gene matches. Germline-derived CDR1 and CDR2 are MDHEN and SYDVKM. The CDR3 length is 15 residues.

The rearrangement joins TRBV5-1 to TRBJ2-7; 13 nucleotides align to TRBD2. J gave up 3 bases and V 4 bases, and 13 bases lay outside the gene matches. The germline V gene has CDR1 SGHRS and CDR2 YFSETQ. The CDR3 loop spans 18 amino acids. CDR3: CASSISRRGLAGDYEQYF. The CDR3 coding sequence is TGCGCCAGCAGCATATCACGACGCGGACTAGCGGGAGACTACGAGCAGTACTTC.

Points on this clone: The conserved closing phenylalanine or tryptophan is absent in this CDR3, likely reflecting a read error. No DNA is shown, since the ends of the CDR3 on it are uncertain; the CDR3 is the one TCRdb lists. The chain recombines TRBV27 with TRBJ1-5. 12 amino acids form the CDR3, both terminal residues included. Germline CDR1 and CDR2: MNHEY and SMNVEV (reference sequence). The CDR3 here is CASSLILGTGFL.

The V gene is TRBV5-4, the J gene TRBJ2-7; D perhaps matches TRBD2 (6 bases). Between the trimmed V and J ends, which lost 0 bases and 2 bases, there was a span of 9 bases. The CDR3 totals 14 residues. Germline values: CDR1 SGHNT, CDR2 YYREEE (reference sequence). In DNA form, the CDR3 reads TGTGCCAGCAGCTTGGGAGGGAGGACCTACGAGCAGTACTTC. Its translation: CASSLGGRTYEQYF.

V is TRBV19 and J is TRBJ2-6; D is possibly TRBD2 (5 bases). The CDR3 runs to 16 residues. V lost 7 bases to trimming and J lost 4 bases, with 17 bases between them. Per germline, CDR1 LNHDA and CDR2 SQIVND (reference sequence). CDR3 protein: CASNTVRGRGANVLTF. CDR3 nucleotides: TGTGCCAGTAACACAGTAAGAGGGCGGGGGGCCAACGTCCTGACTTTC.

This chain joins TRBV27 and TRBJ2-3, with D perhaps TRBD2 (6 bases). Deletions cut 6 bases from V and 4 bases from J, with 17 bases between. The CDR3 is 15 amino acids. Germline assignment: CDR1 MNHEY and CDR2 SMNVEV (reference sequence). DNA for the CDR3: TGTGCCAGCAGCCCCAGGCGGAGGGTCGCAGATACGCAGTATTTT. Protein: CASSPRRRVADTQYF.

The gene calls are TRBV14 and TRBJ2-5; the match to TRBD2 covers 8 bases. Germline loops: CDR1 SGHDN, CDR2 FVKESK. Trimming removed 1 base from V and 5 bases from J; junction bases left unmatched: 9. The CDR3 is 16 amino acids. The CDR3 is CASSQVPAGAGETQYF. DNA for the CDR3: TGTGCCAGCAGCCAAGTCCCAGCGGGAGCGGGGGAGACCCAGTACTTC. The entire variable domain, with the rest obtained from reference TRBV14 and TRBJ2-5, is as follows: EAGVTQFPSHSVIEKGQTVTLRCDPISGHDNLYWYRRVMGKEIKFLLHFVKESKQDESGMPNNRFLAERTGGTYSTLKVQPAELEDSGVYFCASSQVPAGAGETQYFGPGTRLLVL.

V and J are TRBV7-2 and TRBJ2-5; either TRBD1 or TRBD2 may fit D (6 bases each). This CDR3 has 14 residues. The V gene lost 3 bases and the J gene lost 5 bases, with 13 bases spanning the gap. Per the germline V gene, CDR1 is SGHTA and CDR2 is FQGNSA. In nucleotides, the CDR3 is TGTGCCAGCAGCTTTCCGGGGGCCGGGGAGACCCAGTACTTC. This sequence encodes CASSFPGAGETQYF. The whole variable domain, filled in from reference TRBV7-2 and TRBJ2-5, reads GAGVSQSPSNKVTEKGKDVELRCDPISGHTALYWYRQSLGQGLEFLIYFQGNSAPDKSGLPSDRFSAERTGGSVSTLTIQRTQQEDSAVYLCASSFPGAGETQYFGPGTRLLVL.

This clone occurred a few times. The chain has TRBV12-3 or TRBV12-4 and TRBJ1-6, with 11 bases fitting TRBD1. The CDR3 length is 13 residues. The V and J ends lost 8 bases and 9 bases, in that order; junction bases with no gene match: 3. CDR3 region: CASGQGARSPLHF. The CDR3 DNA sequence: TGTGCCAGCGGACAGGGGGCGCGTTCACCCCTCCACTTT.